This T cell receptor (beta chain) was recovered during a study of blood T cell repertoires in COVID-19. About the study: From T cells, B-cell-depleted T cells, or PBMCs came the material, which was cDNA or gDNA.

Germline V gene sequence: CDR1 SGHAT, CDR2 FQNNGV. The CDR3 contains 13 residues. Trimming left V 1 base short and J 7 bases short, with 10 bases between. Sequenced by immunoSEQ multiplex PCR; TCRdb stores in-frame clones only, minus some. Counted here are approximately 210,000 clones, about nine tenths occurring once; the ten biggest clones make up roughly 11%. The sequence was obtained from a man aged 45-65 years with COVID-19, enrolled during active disease. Specimen: peripheral blood. This chain links TRBV11-2 with TRBJ1-2; D may be TRBD1 (5 bases). Written as DNA, the CDR3 is TGTGCCAGCAGCTTAGGCAGGGATCGTGGCTACACCTTC. Translated: CASSLGRDRGYTF.